Below, one TCR beta chain is given with its context. The source of the sample is a study of blood T cell repertoires in COVID-19. Trimming removed 8 bases from V and 2 bases from J; junction bases left unmatched: 16. In germline, CDR1 is KGHSH, CDR2 LQKENI. This CDR3 has 18 amino acids. Allocation to cohorts depended on clinical history reported by the participants. Libraries were prepared by immunoSEQ multiplex PCR; TCRdb keeps only in-frame clonotypes and omits some of them. The data contain roughly 170,000 clones, more than 65% of them singletons. This TCR was recovered from a man aged 55 to 70 who had recovered from COVID-19. This chain uses TRBV18 with TRBJ1-5; 9 nucleotides align to TRBD1. The material sequenced was PBMCs or T cells enriched from blood (not recorded which). CDR3 loop: CASRKGGQGGFGNQPQHF. CDR3 nucleotides: TGTGCCAGCAGAAAAGGGGGACAGGGAGGTTTCGGCAATCAGCCCCAGCATTTT.